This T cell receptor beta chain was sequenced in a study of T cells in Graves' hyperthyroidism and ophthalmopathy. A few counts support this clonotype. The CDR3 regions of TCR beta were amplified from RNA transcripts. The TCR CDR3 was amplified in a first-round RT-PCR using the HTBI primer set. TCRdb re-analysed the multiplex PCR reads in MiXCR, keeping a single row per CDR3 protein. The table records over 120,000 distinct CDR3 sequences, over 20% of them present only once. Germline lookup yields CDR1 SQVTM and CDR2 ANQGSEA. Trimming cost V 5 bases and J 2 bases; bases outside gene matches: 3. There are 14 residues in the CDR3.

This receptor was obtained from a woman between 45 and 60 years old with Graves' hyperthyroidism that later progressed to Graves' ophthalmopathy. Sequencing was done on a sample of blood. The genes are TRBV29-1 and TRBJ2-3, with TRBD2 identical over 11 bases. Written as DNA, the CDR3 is TGCAGCGTTAAACTAGCGGGAGTCACAGATACGCAGTATTTT. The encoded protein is CSVKLAGVTDTQYF.